This T cell receptor beta chain originates from a study of sequential checkpoint blockade in melanoma. The treatment was: randomized to nivolumab then ipilimumab (arm A) or the reverse (arm B). DNA-damaging chemotherapy had not been given to any patient beforehand. This CDR3 is 15 amino acids long. V was trimmed by 0 bases and J by 5 bases, leaving 15 bases between them. Germline V CDR1 and CDR2: SGDLS, YYNGEE. The method was immunoSEQ multiplex PCR; TCRdb's version includes in-frame clones alone and lacks a portion of them. The sample yields 13,000 to 15,000 clones, around 72% seen once. The TCR comes from a human donor with melanoma. The sample here was CD8+ T cells sorted from blood (inferred from file names), taken from a patient given nivolumab and ipilimumab in sequence. The V and J genes are TRBV9 and TRBJ2-7; D gene unclear. CDR3 residues: CASSVGRVVSDEQYF. The DNA for the CDR3 is TGTGCCAGCAGCGTAGGGCGTGTCGTCAGCGACGAGCAGTACTTC.